This T cell receptor (beta chain) was recorded in a study of identical twins (dated by TCRdb to 2015 to 2016). The study in broad terms: TCR alpha and beta repertoires from monozygotic twins, unrelated adults of various ages and cord blood were deep-sequenced to test whether fetal clonotypes persist. To rule out contamination, replicate twin experiments were performed at different times with different library preparation protocols. The paper's findings and limits, for the study overall: Zero-insertion analyses could be partly confounded by invariant T cells such as MAIT and iNKT, though diverse VJ usage argued against such confounding for most clonotypes. The excess sharing between twins in beta out-of-frame sequences was weaker because fewer shared sequences reduced the signal-to-noise ratio. In monozygotic twins, out-of-frame TCR alpha sharing was systematically underestimated by recombination models, although the models agreed with sharing between unrelated individuals. Because the same donors could not be followed over many years, the conclusions relied on cross-sectional statistical analysis. Out-of-frame TCR alpha sequences shared between twins showed an excess of low generation-probability sequences compared with coincidental sharing between unrelated individuals. Fewer insertions were carried by abundant cord blood beta clonotypes; a weaker similar trend was observed in young adult naive repertoires, while no such trend was observed in memory repertoires.

Worth noting for this clonotype: Its antigen is still unknown. It has no much larger one-base neighbor in the sample; base qualities were not kept.

The library was produced with 5' RACE. Sequencing was performed on an Illumina HiSeq 2000. Template switching introduced a universal primer binding site; the final cDNA contained a unique molecular identifier, enabling accurate counting of TCR cDNA molecules. First-strand cDNA for TCR alpha and beta chains was synthesized from specific primers in the conserved constant-segment region. To control for contamination, every cDNA library carried two barcodes: a SMART-Mk sample barcode plus Illumina barcodes. TruSeq adapter sequences and Illumina sample barcodes were added in two successive PCR steps. The Illumina HiSeq platform was used with custom primers to sequence TCR alpha and beta cDNA libraries. The paper's processing steps were these. Raw reads were processed with MiGEC to extract unique molecular identifiers, and MiXCR was used to determine CDR3 positions. Recombination models were inferred per individual with the repgenHMM and IGoR tools using an EM algorithm. Shared clonotypes were analyzed with the tcR package in R, and sharing was normalized by the product of cloneset sizes. Out-of-frame nonproductive sequences were analyzed to study raw recombination free of thymic and clonal selection effects. TCRdb handled the public reads itself, with Q25 trimming in fastp and clone calling in MiXCR, and kept productive beta chains. Records with the same CDR3 protein are collapsed into one entry carrying the most frequent genes and DNA. What appears here as the V and J calls and clone size reflects TCRdb's work, not the paper's. The table for this sample lists 520,000 or so distinct CDR3 sequences; approximately 22% of them were counted only once. Around 1% of the sample is taken by the ten largest.

V drops 6 bases and J drops 0 bases, leaving 12 bases in between. The CDR3 sequence holds 15 residues, the cysteine and phenylalanine included. Only the CDR3 region is kept as DNA, spanning 45 bases read in frame from base 1. The germline V gene provides CDR1 SNHLY and CDR2 FYNNEI. Every donor was a healthy Caucasian. The twin cohort consisted of three pairs of female monozygotic twins, all aged roughly 18 to 29 years. CD4+ and CD8+ T cell populations were isolated with positive isolation kits from Invitrogen. The sample also formed part of further work on T cells expressing NK-cell markers. Taken from the second paper: In sorted CD3+CD56+NKG2C+, CD3+CD56+NKG2C- and CD3+CD56-NKG2C+ T-cell subsets from eight donors, TCR beta-chain repertoires were profiled. Of the eight sequenced donors, seven were found to be HCMV-seropositive and one was found to be HCMV-seronegative. To restrict sorting to alphabetaTCR-expressing T cells, an anti-gammadeltaTCR antibody was added in several experiments. In six or seven donors, the dominant CD3+CD56+NKG2C+ clonotypes ranked among the top 10 CD8+ clonotypes, making up roughly 1.0-8% of CD8+ T cells. Those dominant clonotypes were again the most abundant among CD3+CD56-NKG2C+ cells in four donors, at about 25-60.1%. It remained unclear whether the expanded NKG2C-expressing T cell clones were specific for HCMV antigens. Randomly selected healthy volunteers, three men and five women, were used as the eight sequenced donors. To determine HCMV serostatus, a commercial ELISA kit was used to detect HCMV-specific IgG in serum. MIGEC was used to demultiplex reads and group reads by UMI, and MiTCR was used to assemble and quantify clonotypes. To remove erroneous sequences, TCR cDNA sequences were retained only when supported by two or more reads. Downstream repertoire analysis used the tcR package, and clonotypes were matched across fractions by CDR3 nucleotide sequence plus V segment. VDJmatch was used to annotate antigen specificity against VDJdb, with one amino acid substitution allowed in CDR3.

The chain uses TRBV2 and TRBJ2-1, with the D gene call left open. The sample consisted of CD4+ T cells sorted from blood. This clonotype was sampled from a woman under 30 in good health. The CDR3: CASSQDVSSYNEQFF. The DNA sequence is as follows: TGTGCCAGCAGCCAGGACGTAAGCTCCTACAATGAGCAGTTCTTC.